This T cell receptor beta chain stems from a study of shared clonotypes between healthy human individuals. Study-level results: Large sequencing depth failed to make sorted-subset sequencing complete, rarefaction showed.

In regard to this clone: Antigen: not known.

Sorted-subset replicate PCRs used around 0.2 ug DNA, about 30,000 T cell genomes. This table comes from immunoSEQ multiplex PCR, and its TCRdb copy is limited to in-frame clones, with some not included. The sample consists of 2 million to 2.5 million clones, 80% to 95% of them appearing once. V gave up 7 bases and J gave up 2 bases, with 9 bases separating them. CDR3 length: 13 residues. CDR1 and CDR2 (germline): MDHEN, SYDVKM. Caucasian adults living in Nashville, Tennessee, provided all samples. The origin of this receptor is a man aged 18 to 29 in good health. Some clones in this sample may be carry-over from other donors' samples. Sequences were obtained from naive CD4+ T cells from PBMCs. Subset here: CD45RA+ positively selected. The chain uses TRBV28 and TRBJ2-1; D not resolved. The chain's CDR3 is CASTLATYNEQFF. The CDR3 DNA sequence: TGTGCCAGCACCTTGGCAACCTACAATGAGCAGTTCTTC.